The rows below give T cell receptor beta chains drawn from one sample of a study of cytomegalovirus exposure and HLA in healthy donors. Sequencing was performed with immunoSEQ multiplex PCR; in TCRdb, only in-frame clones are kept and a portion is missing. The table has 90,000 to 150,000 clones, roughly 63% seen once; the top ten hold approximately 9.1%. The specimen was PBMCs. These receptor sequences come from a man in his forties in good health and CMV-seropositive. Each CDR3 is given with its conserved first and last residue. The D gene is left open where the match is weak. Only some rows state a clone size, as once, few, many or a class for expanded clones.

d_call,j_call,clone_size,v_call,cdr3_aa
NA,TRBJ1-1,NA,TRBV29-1,CSVTVLDTEAFF
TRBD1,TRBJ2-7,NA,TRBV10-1,CASSDPWTGVEQYF
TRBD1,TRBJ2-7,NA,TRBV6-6,CASSYRDSRAYEQYF
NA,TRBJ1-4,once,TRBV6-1,CASCFFGDEKLFF
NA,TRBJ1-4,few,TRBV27,CASSKTSTNEKLFF
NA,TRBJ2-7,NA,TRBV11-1,CASSLDAAPYEQYF
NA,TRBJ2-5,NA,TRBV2,CASLLALRETQYF
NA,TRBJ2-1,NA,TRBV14,CASSQPGQYNEQFF
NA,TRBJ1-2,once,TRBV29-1,CSVEDPATYGYTF
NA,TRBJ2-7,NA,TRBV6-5,CASSSQGHLSYEQYF
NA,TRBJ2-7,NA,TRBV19,CASSAQDEQYF
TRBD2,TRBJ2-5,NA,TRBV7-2,CASSQTSVQETQYF
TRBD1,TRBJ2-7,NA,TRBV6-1,CASSDRTGAYEQYF
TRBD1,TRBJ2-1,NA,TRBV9,CASSASGTGSEQFF
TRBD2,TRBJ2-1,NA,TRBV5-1,CASSPTAGAGNEQFF
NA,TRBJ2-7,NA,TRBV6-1,CASSETTSYEQYF
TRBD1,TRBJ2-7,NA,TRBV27,CASSLDRDSYEQYF
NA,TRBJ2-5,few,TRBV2,CASSVEGEETQYF